One sample yielded the 28 T cell receptor beta chains listed below, sequenced in a study of CD8 T cells in ankylosing spondylitis. General observations from the study: Ankylosing spondylitis blood seemed to carry a telltale TCR beta motif made of several highly homologous variants.

These receptors have no identified antigens. One entry per CDR3 protein, called by TCRdb with MiXCR from the 5' RACE reads. The sample lists around 130,000 distinct CDR3 sequences, approximately 17% occurring once. The source material was blood, either unsorted or a sorted T cell fraction (not recorded which). The receptors were gathered from a male donor with ankylosing spondylitis.

The V and J genes are TRBV7-8 and TRBJ2-1; possibly TRBD1 or TRBD2 for D (7 bases each). V was shortened by 1 base and J by 3 bases, with 19 bases between the two germline ends. CDR3 length: 18 amino acids. CDR1 SGHVS and CDR2 FQNEAQ come from the germline V gene. The CDR3 loop is CASSLGGMGGTVYNEQFF. DNA of the CDR3: TGTGCCAGCAGCTTAGGCGGTATGGGGGGGACAGTCTACAATGAGCAGTTCTTC. The whole variable domain, remainder taken from reference TRBV7-8 and TRBJ2-1, is GAGVSQSPRYKVAKRGQDVALRCDPISGHVSLFWYQQALGQGPEFLTYFQNEAQLDKSGLPSDRFFAERPEGSVSTLKIQRTQQEDSAVYLCASSLGGMGGTVYNEQFFGPGTRLTVL.

This clonotype was seen only a few times. The rearrangement uses TRBV29-1 and TRBJ1-3; TRBD1 agrees at 8 bases. The junction had 7 bases not matched to a gene; V was cut back by 6 bases and J by 3 bases. Germline lookup yields CDR1 SQVTM and CDR2 ANQGSEA. This CDR3 region has 14 residues. The CDR3 here is CSVQTGEYGNTIYF. The CDR3 nucleotides are TGCAGCGTGCAGACAGGGGAATATGGAAACACCATATATTTT.

This clonotype has more than one count but fewer than ten. The chain recombines TRBV5-1 with TRBJ2-7; TRBD1 might be the D (5 bases). CDR1 and CDR2 from the germline V gene are SGHRS and YFSETQ. CDR3 length: 15 residues. Trimming shortened V by 0 bases and J by 2 bases, and 12 bases separated the two germline ends. CDR3 sequence reads: CASSLADRITYEQYF. The CDR3, as DNA: TGCGCCAGCAGCTTGGCCGACAGAATAACCTACGAGCAGTACTTC.

The V and J genes are TRBV20-1 and TRBJ2-5; a possible D gene is TRBD1 (5 bases). The CDR3 sequence is 15 residues long. Trimming took off 2 bases at V and 0 bases at J, with 13 bases between the two ends. Germline values: CDR1 DFQATT, CDR2 SNEGSKA (reference sequence). The CDR3 here is CSARLDTAYQETQYF. The CDR3 DNA sequence: TGCAGTGCTAGATTGGACACCGCGTACCAAGAGACCCAGTACTTC.

This clonotype was picked up many times. J is TRBJ2-3 and V is TRBV6-1; TRBD2 matches at 9 bases. Per the germline V gene, CDR1 is MNHNS and CDR2 is SASEGT. This CDR3 comprises 15 residues. V gave up 10 bases and J gave up 6 bases; unmatched junction bases: 14. The CDR3 DNA reads as TGTGCCACCCTTAGCGGGAGCCCCGGTCTCGATACGCAGTATTTT. It is translated as CATLSGSPGLDTQYF.

The V gene is TRBV27, the J gene TRBJ2-1; 12 nucleotides line up with TRBD2. The CDR3 covers 16 residues. V dropped 5 bases and J dropped 1; count of bases not matched to a gene: 3. Germline CDR1 MNHEY, CDR2 SMNVEV (reference sequence). DNA of the CDR3: TGTGCCAGCAGTCACGGACTAGCGGGATCCTACAATGAGCAGTTCTTC. Translated, it gives CASSHGLAGSYNEQFF.

This clonotype was picked up a small number of times. V and J are TRBV20-1 and TRBJ2-2, with D hard to call. V lost 1 base and J lost 2, with 5 bases in between. Germline lookup yields CDR1 DFQATT and CDR2 SNEGSKA (reference sequence). This CDR3 is 13 amino acids long. The CDR3 DNA reads TGCAGTGCTAGAGTAACTAACACCGGGGAGCTGTTTTTT. The encoded protein is CSARVTNTGELFF.

The table lists this clonotype with a few counts. The chain has TRBV27 and TRBJ1-5; D gene ambiguous. This CDR3 spans 14 amino acids. CDR1 and CDR2 (germline): MNHEY, SMNVEV (reference sequence). V lost 4 bases and J lost 3, with 10 bases in between. CDR3 coding DNA: TGTGCCAGCAGTTCCCGGGTGAACAATCAGCCCCAGCATTTT. It yields the protein CASSSRVNNQPQHF.

This clonotype was observed a few times. This sequence joins TRBV28 and TRBJ2-6; D gene unclear. This CDR3 spans 15 amino acids. Germline V lookup: CDR1 MDHEN, CDR2 SYDVKM. V shed 6 bases and J shed 0 bases, with 9 bases lying between them. The CDR3 spells CASSDPFSGANVLTF. The CDR3, as DNA: TGTGCCAGCAGCGATCCTTTCTCTGGGGCCAACGTCCTGACTTTC.

This clonotype was seen only a few times. The chain links TRBV7-9 to TRBJ1-1, with D perhaps matching TRBD1 (6 bases). V was trimmed by 1 base and J by 1 base, leaving 16 bases between them. CDR3 length equals 17 residues. Germline V CDR1 and CDR2: SEHNR, FQNEAQ (reference sequence). DNA of the CDR3: TGTGCCAGCAGCTTAGACGTGGGGACACCTCAGAACACTGAAGCTTTCTTT. Encoded protein: CASSLDVGTPQNTEAFF.

This clonotype was counted between two and nine times. The chain has TRBV25-1 and TRBJ2-7; the match to TRBD1 covers 7 bases. V was clipped by 7 bases and J by 2 bases; unmatched bases: 8. Germline loops: CDR1 MGHDK, CDR2 SYGVNS. This CDR3 is built from 14 residues. The CDR3 nucleotides read TGTGCCAGCACTGGGACAGACTTCACCTACGAGCAGTACTTC. Translation gives CASTGTDFTYEQYF.

The rearrangement links TRBV29-1 to TRBJ2-6; the D is unclear. Germline CDR1 reads SQVTM; CDR2 reads ANQGSEA. The CDR3 covers 17 residues. The ends were cut back, 1 base at V and 1 base at J, with 14 bases in the middle. CDR3 DNA: TGCAGCGTTGAAGTCTCACAGTTAAGGTCTGGGGCCAACGTCCTGACTTTC. Its translation: CSVEVSQLRSGANVLTF.

This clonotype was observed many times. This chain connects TRBV7-2 to TRBJ2-1; 12 bases are a match to TRBD2. V lost 6 bases to trimming and J lost 8 bases; unmatched junction nucleotides: 8. The CDR3 has 15 residues. In germline, CDR1 is SGHTA, CDR2 FQGNSA. This CDR3 reads CASSLTSGSLHEQFF. CDR3 DNA sequence: TGTGCCAGCAGTCTGACTAGCGGGAGCCTCCATGAGCAGTTCTTC. The full variable domain, in which reference TRBV7-2 and TRBJ2-1 provide the parts outside the CDR3, is GAGVSQSPSNKVTEKGKDVELRCDPISGHTALYWYRQSLGQGLEFLIYFQGNSAPDKSGLPSDRFSAERTGGSVSTLTIQRTQQEDSAVYLCASSLTSGSLHEQFFGPGTRLTVL.

This clonotype was seen repeatedly, ten times or more. The rearrangement uses TRBV11-2 and TRBJ1-2; no firm D call. Germline loops: CDR1 SGHAT, CDR2 FQNNGV. The length of the CDR3 is 15 residues. With 0 bases removed from V and 2 bases from J, the gap between germline ends came to 10 bases. The CDR3 loop is CASSLDFNYNYGYTF. The CDR3 region has the DNA TGTGCCAGCAGCTTAGATTTCAACTACAACTATGGCTACACCTTC.

This clonotype has only a few counts. The chain uses TRBV7-9 and TRBJ2-1, with a tentative D call TRBD2 (5 bases). This CDR3 contains 17 residues. The V gene's germline CDR1 is SEHNR and CDR2 FQNEAQ (reference sequence). Trimming removed 5 bases from V and 0 bases from J, with 17 bases in between. The CDR3 DNA is TGTGCCAGCAGCCACGGGATTATGGAGTACTCCTACAATGAGCAGTTCTTC. This sequence encodes CASSHGIMEYSYNEQFF.

There are a few counts of this clonotype. This chain joins TRBV12-3 or TRBV12-4 and TRBJ1-3, with D hard to call. The CDR3 sequence is 15 residues long. V was clipped by 5 bases and J by 2 bases, with 13 bases between them. The CDR3 here is CASSGIGEAGNTIYF. The CDR3 region has the DNA TGTGCCAGCAGTGGGATCGGGGAGGCTGGAAACACCATATATTTT.

This clonotype was detected a few times. The V and J genes are TRBV6-1 and TRBJ1-5, with unresolved D. V lost 2 bases to trimming and J lost 1 base, with 6 bases between them. Germline lookup yields CDR1 MNHNS and CDR2 SASEGT. CDR3 length equals 14 residues. The CDR3 region has the DNA TGTGCCAGCAGTGAACGCGTAAGCAATCAGCCCCAGCATTTT. Protein product: CASSERVSNQPQHF.

The chain carries TRBV12-3 or TRBV12-4 and TRBJ2-3, with D possibly matching TRBD2 (5 bases). V lost 3 bases and J 0 bases, leaving 10 bases between the germline ends. CDR3 length: 15 residues. CDR3 bases: TGTGCCAGCAGTTTTTTCGGCGGGAGCACAGATACGCAGTATTTT. It is translated as CASSFFGGSTDTQYF.

Only a few counts were recorded for this clonotype. V is TRBV5-1 and J is TRBJ2-1; D is uncertain. V was pared by 4 bases and J by 4 bases, with 15 bases between. The CDR3 has 15 amino acids. Germline CDR1 is SGHRS and CDR2 is YFSETQ. CDR3 amino acids: CASSLAEATYNEQFF. The CDR3 region has the DNA TGCGCCAGCAGCCTGGCCGAAGCGACTTACAATGAGCAGTTCTTC. Together with reference TRBV5-1 and TRBJ2-1, the CDR3 gives the full variable domain: KAGVTQTPRYLIKTRGQQVTLSCSPISGHRSVSWYQQTPGQGLQFLFEYFSETQRNKGNFPGRFSGRQFSNSRSEMNVSTLELGDSALYLCASSLAEATYNEQFFGPGTRLTVL.

This clonotype was detected ten times or more. The chain links TRBV4-1 to TRBJ2-1, with TRBD1 matching over 8 bases. Germline values: CDR1 MGHRA, CDR2 YSYEKL. V lost 1 base to trimming and J lost 5 bases; unmatched junction nucleotides: 10. The CDR3 has 17 residues. The chain's CDR3 is CASSQGTRQGPDNEQFF. The CDR3 DNA sequence: TGCGCCAGCAGCCAAGGAACACGACAGGGGCCCGACAATGAGCAGTTCTTC.

This clonotype has ten or more counts. The rearrangement links TRBV20-1 to TRBJ2-7; D is uncertain. Trimming removed 6 bases from V and 1 base from J, with 10 bases in between. Germline V CDR1 and CDR2: DFQATT, SNEGSKA (reference sequence). There are 12 residues in the CDR3. The DNA for the CDR3 is TGCAGTGCCTCCGGTCTGTCCTACGAGCAGTACTTC. Translating it yields CSASGLSYEQYF.

This clonotype was seen only a few times. The chain combines TRBV9 with TRBJ2-1; 7 bases match TRBD2. The trim removed 3 bases at V and 9 bases at J, leaving 3 bases unmatched. This CDR3 region has 12 residues. Germline CDR1 reads SGDLS; CDR2 reads YYNGEE. The CDR3 protein is CASSGRGVEQFF. CDR3 coding DNA: TGTGCCAGCAGCGGCCGGGGGGTTGAGCAGTTCTTC. Full variable domain (missing parts from reference TRBV9 and TRBJ2-1): DSGVTQTPKHLITATGQRVTLRCSPRSGDLSVYWYQQSLDQGLQFLIQYYNGEERAKGNILERFSAQQFPDLHSELNLSSLELGDSALYFCASSGRGVEQFFGPGTRLTVL.

This clonotype occurred a few times. The chain carries TRBV6-2 or TRBV6-3 and TRBJ1-1, with D possibly TRBD1 on 5 matching bases. The germline CDR1 and CDR2 sequences are MNHEY and SVGEGT. The CDR3 runs to 12 residues. The V gene lost 5 bases and the J gene lost 7 bases, with 11 bases spanning the gap. CDR3 sequence (DNA): TGTGCCAGCAGTCTCCAGGGAATTGAAGCTTTCTTT. Translated: CASSLQGIEAFF.

The J gene is TRBJ2-3, the V gene TRBV21-1; whether TRBD1, the table's D call, matches the DNA was not checked. TRBV21-1 is a pseudogene segment. The CDR3 has 17 amino acids. CDR3 in amino acids: CASSKEYRGQAHLAQYF. CDR3 nucleotide sequence: TGTGCCAGCAGCAAAGAGTATAGGGGACAGGCCCACTTGGCGCAGTATTTT.

J is TRBJ1-1 and V is TRBV28, with D possibly matching TRBD1 (5 bases). V was trimmed by 5 bases and J by 1 base, leaving 11 bases between them. The germline V gene encodes CDR1 MDHEN and CDR2 SYDVKM. This CDR3 spans 14 amino acids. The CDR3 sequence is CASSAQGTNTEAFF. The CDR3 DNA sequence: TGTGCCAGCAGTGCCCAGGGTACGAACACTGAAGCTTTCTTT.

This clonotype was counted at least ten times. This chain uses TRBV12-3 or TRBV12-4 with TRBJ2-4; tentative D call: TRBD1 (5 bases). The V end was cut by 6 bases, the J end by 9 bases, with 15 bases between. This CDR3 spans 13 amino acids. The DNA of the CDR3 is TGTGCCAGCAGCCCTCAGGGTGGTGGCATTCAGTACTTC. Amino acids: CASSPQGGGIQYF.

Only a few counts were recorded for this clonotype. The V gene is TRBV7-9, the J gene TRBJ2-7, with D hard to call. The CDR3 consists of 12 residues. From germline, CDR1 is SEHNR and CDR2 FQNEAQ (reference sequence). The V end was cut by 3 bases, the J end by 5 bases, with 8 bases between. CDR3 loop: CASSLRRDEQYF. CDR3 in DNA: TGTGCCAGCAGCTTGAGGAGAGACGAGCAGTACTTC.

In its sample, this clonotype was seen a few times. This chain uses TRBV6-5 with TRBJ2-3; D is unresolved. The germline CDR1 and CDR2 sequences are MNHEY and SVGAGI. The CDR3 sequence is 15 residues long. V was trimmed by 4 bases and J by 3 bases, leaving 14 bases between them. The CDR3 region is CASSSREVLTDTQYF. The CDR3 nucleotides read TGTGCCAGCAGTTCGCGAGAGGTCCTGACAGATACGCAGTATTTT.